The 2 T cell receptor beta chains reported below all come from one sample, sequenced in a study of blood T cell repertoires in COVID-19. Sequencing was performed with immunoSEQ multiplex PCR; in TCRdb, only in-frame clones are kept and a portion is missing. This sample yields 25,000 to 35,000 clones, of which roughly 80% are seen a single time; roughly 42% belongs to the top ten. The sequenced sample was peripheral blood. These receptors all stem from a woman of 80 years or more with acute or convalescent COVID-19.

The gene calls are TRBV24-1 and TRBJ1-2, with 9 bases fitting TRBD1. In germline, CDR1 is KGHDR, CDR2 SFDVKD. CDR3 length: 15 residues. Losses at the gene ends were 7 bases for V and 1 base for J; bases not matched to a gene: 6. CDR3 sequence: CATSPGTGFNYGYTF. CDR3 in DNA: TGTGCCACCAGCCCCGGGACAGGGTTTAACTATGGCTACACCTTC.

The chain joins TRBV5-1 to TRBJ1-1; 8 bases are shared with TRBD1. The CDR3 loop spans 15 amino acids. The V gene end was trimmed by 2 bases and the J gene end by 1 base; junction bases not matched to a gene: 4. Germline CDR1 SGHRS, CDR2 YFSETQ. CDR3 region: CASSLTGTGNTEAFF. The CDR3 DNA follows: TGCGCCAGCAGCTTAACCGGGACAGGGAACACTGAAGCTTTCTTT. The full variable domain, rest sourced from reference TRBV5-1 and TRBJ1-1, is KAGVTQTPRYLIKTRGQQVTLSCSPISGHRSVSWYQQTPGQGLQFLFEYFSETQRNKGNFPGRFSGRQFSNSRSEMNVSTLELGDSALYLCASSLTGTGNTEAFFGQGTRLTVV.